These 10 T cell receptor beta chains were all obtained from the same sample, sequenced in a study of blood T cell repertoires in COVID-19. The assay was immunoSEQ multiplex PCR, and TCRdb's table has in-frame clones only and misses some. The sample lists about 75,000 clones, about four fifths occurring once. The source material was peripheral blood. The receptors derive from a woman older than 75 with active or convalescent COVID-19.

The V and J genes are TRBV6-5 and TRBJ1-6; TRBD1 agrees at 7 bases. This CDR3 region has 16 residues. The germline gives CDR1 MNHEY, CDR2 SVGAGI. V trimming: 2 bases; J trimming: 5 bases; junction bases outside the gene matches: 6. Here the CDR3 reads CASSYRTGVNNSPLHF. CDR3 DNA: TGTGCCAGCAGTTACAGGACAGGAGTCAATAATTCACCCCTCCACTTT.

The chain is built from TRBV10-3 and TRBJ2-7; a possible D gene is TRBD2 (5 bases). The V and J ends lost 2 bases and 6 bases respectively, with 14 bases between them. The CDR3 sequence is 14 residues long. CDR1 and CDR2 from the germline V gene are ENHRY and SYGVKD. In DNA, the CDR3 is TGTGCCATCAGTGAGAGGACTTACGAGGTCGAGCAGTACTTC. Residues: CAISERTYEVEQYF.

The gene calls are TRBV24-1 and TRBJ2-1, with TRBD2 as a possible D gene (6 bases). The V gene lost 4 bases and the J gene lost 5 bases, with 17 bases spanning the gap. The germline V gene has CDR1 KGHDR and CDR2 SFDVKD. The CDR3 consists of 16 residues. CDR3 nucleotide sequence: TGTGCCACCAGTGACAAAAGGGGACTTCAAAACAATGAGCAGTTCTTC. It codes for CATSDKRGLQNNEQFF.

The chain couples TRBV27 to TRBJ2-1; 10 bases map to TRBD2. The CDR3 extends over 14 amino acids. Losses at the gene ends were 3 bases for V and 7 bases for J; bases not matched to a gene: 3. Germline CDR1 reads MNHEY; CDR2 reads SMNVEV (reference sequence). The CDR3 region is CASSLSGRVNEQFF. The CDR3 DNA sequence: TGTGCCAGCAGTTTGAGCGGGAGGGTTAATGAGCAGTTCTTC.

CDR3 sequence: CASSERRSRGSYEQYF. CDR3 DNA sequence: TGTGCCAGCAGTGAACGACGGTCGAGAGGTTCCTACGAGCAGTACTTC. The rearrangement links TRBV2 to TRBJ2-7; D gene uncertain. Trimming removed 2 bases at V and 1 base at J, with 15 bases between. The CDR3 runs 16 residues. Per germline, CDR1 SNHLY and CDR2 FYNNEI.

The V call is TRBV7-2, the J call TRBJ2-3; D unclear. This CDR3 region has 12 residues. CDR1 and CDR2 from the germline V gene are SGHTA and FQGNSA. Trimming pared 4 bases from V and 4 bases from J, leaving 6 bases between. CDR3 sequence: CASSSFPDTQYF. The CDR3, as DNA: TGTGCCAGCAGCTCCTTCCCAGATACGCAGTATTTT.

This clone was counted ten times or more. The chain employs TRBV9 and TRBJ1-3, with D perhaps matching TRBD1 (5 bases). There are 14 residues in the CDR3. Trimming left V 4 bases short and J 3 bases short, with 11 bases between. The V gene's germline CDR1 is SGDLS and CDR2 YYNGEE. The DNA of the CDR3 is TGTGCCAGCAGCCAGGGTTCTAGTGGAAACACCATATATTTT. This encodes CASSQGSSGNTIYF.

The V call is TRBV19, the J call TRBJ1-4, with 7 bases matching TRBD1. CDR3 length: 16 residues. CDR1 and CDR2 (germline): LNHDA, SQIVND (reference sequence). V was clipped by 3 bases and J by 7 bases; unmatched bases: 11. The CDR3 region is CASSITPTGSREKLFF. DNA for the CDR3: TGTGCCAGTAGTATTACCCCGACAGGGTCTCGTGAAAAACTGTTTTTT.

The J gene is TRBJ2-3, the V gene TRBV11-3, with D perhaps matching TRBD2 (6 bases). Trimming cost V 4 bases and J 3 bases, with 17 bases left between them. CDR3 length: 16 amino acids. In germline, CDR1 is SGHNT, CDR2 YENEEA. Here the CDR3 reads CASSSGIADRTDTQYF. The DNA of the CDR3 is TGTGCCAGCAGCTCAGGAATAGCGGATCGGACAGATACGCAGTATTTT.

The chain uses TRBV5-8 and TRBJ2-7; 10 positions agree with TRBD1. The CDR3 sequence is 15 residues long. After removal of 3 bases from V and 4 bases from J, the junction contained 7 bases not matched to a gene. The germline gives CDR1 SGHTS, CDR2 YDEGEE. The CDR3 nucleotides are TGTGCCAGCAGCTGGACAGGGGGTGGTGTGTACGAGCAGTACTTC. Translated, it gives CASSWTGGGVYEQYF.